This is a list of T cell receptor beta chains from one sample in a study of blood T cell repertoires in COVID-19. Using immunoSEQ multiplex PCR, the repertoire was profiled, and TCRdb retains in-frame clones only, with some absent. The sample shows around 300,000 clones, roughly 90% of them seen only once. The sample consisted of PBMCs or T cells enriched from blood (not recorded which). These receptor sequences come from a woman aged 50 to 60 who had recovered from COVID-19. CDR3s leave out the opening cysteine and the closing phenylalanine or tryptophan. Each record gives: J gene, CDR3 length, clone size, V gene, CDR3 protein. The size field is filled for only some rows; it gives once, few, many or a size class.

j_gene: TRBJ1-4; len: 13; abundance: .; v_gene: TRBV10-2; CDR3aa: ASRDSGTGEGKLF
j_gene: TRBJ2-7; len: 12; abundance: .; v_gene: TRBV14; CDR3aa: ASSQRLAVYEQY
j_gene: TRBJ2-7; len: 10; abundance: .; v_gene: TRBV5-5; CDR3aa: ASSRTLYEQY
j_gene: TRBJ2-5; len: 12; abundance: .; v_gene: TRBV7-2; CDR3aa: ASSPRTGGETQY
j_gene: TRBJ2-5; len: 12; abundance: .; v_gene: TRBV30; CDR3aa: AWSRSGSVETQY
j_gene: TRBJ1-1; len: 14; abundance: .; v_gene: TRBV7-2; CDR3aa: ASSPQGLLMNTEAF
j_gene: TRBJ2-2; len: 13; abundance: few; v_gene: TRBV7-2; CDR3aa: ASSLGTGNTGELF
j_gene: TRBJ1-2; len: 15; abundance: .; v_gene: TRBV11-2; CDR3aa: ASSPIRTGKVGYGYT
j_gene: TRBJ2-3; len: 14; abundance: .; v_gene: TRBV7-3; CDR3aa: ASSLAGGSSTDTQY
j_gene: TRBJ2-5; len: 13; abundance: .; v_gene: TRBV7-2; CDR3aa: ASSLMLARQETQY
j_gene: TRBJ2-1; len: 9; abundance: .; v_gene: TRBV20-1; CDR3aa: SASSRNEQF
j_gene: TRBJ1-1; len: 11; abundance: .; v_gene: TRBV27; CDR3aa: ASKTRQYTEAF
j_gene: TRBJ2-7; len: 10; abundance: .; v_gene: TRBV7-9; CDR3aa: ASSLGGTEQY
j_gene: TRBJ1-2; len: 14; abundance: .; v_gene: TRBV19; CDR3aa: ASSRLRAAGQYGYT